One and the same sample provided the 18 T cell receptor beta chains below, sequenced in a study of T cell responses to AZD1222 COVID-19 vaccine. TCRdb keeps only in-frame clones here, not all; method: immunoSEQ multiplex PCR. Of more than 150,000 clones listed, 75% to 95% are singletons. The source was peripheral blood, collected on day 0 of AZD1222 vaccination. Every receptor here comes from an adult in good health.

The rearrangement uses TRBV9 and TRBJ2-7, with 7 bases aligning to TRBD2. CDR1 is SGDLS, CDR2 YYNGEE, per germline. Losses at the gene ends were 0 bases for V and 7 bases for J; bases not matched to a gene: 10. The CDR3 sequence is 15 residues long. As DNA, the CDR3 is TGTGCCAGCAGCGTAGATGGACTAGAAGTGGCTGAGCAGTACTTC. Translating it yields CASSVDGLEVAEQYF.

CDR3 nucleotide sequence: TGTGCCAGTAGCACCCTCGGGGGGGCCAGCGAGCAGTACTTC. This gives the protein CASSTLGGASEQYF. This chain connects TRBV19 to TRBJ2-7; 8 bases are a match to TRBD2. V was pared by 6 bases and J by 6 bases, with 10 bases of the junction left unmatched. CDR1 and CDR2 from the germline V gene are LNHDA and SQIVND (reference sequence). The CDR3 runs to 14 residues.

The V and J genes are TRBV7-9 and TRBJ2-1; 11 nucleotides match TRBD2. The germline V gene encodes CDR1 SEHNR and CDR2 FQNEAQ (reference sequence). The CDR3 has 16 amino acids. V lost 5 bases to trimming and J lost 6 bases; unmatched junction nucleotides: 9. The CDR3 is CASSPTSGINFNEQFF. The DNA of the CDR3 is TGTGCCAGCAGCCCGACTAGCGGGATAAACTTCAATGAGCAGTTCTTC.

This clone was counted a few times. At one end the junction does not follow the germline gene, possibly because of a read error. Here the CDR3 DNA reads TGCAGCGTAGAAGGGACAGGGGCTAATGAAAAACTGTTTTTT. Amino acids: CSVEGTGANEKLFF. The V call is TRBV29-1, the J call TRBJ1-4; TRBD1 matches 10 bases. Germline values: CDR1 SQVTM, CDR2 ANQGSEA. This CDR3 has 14 residues.

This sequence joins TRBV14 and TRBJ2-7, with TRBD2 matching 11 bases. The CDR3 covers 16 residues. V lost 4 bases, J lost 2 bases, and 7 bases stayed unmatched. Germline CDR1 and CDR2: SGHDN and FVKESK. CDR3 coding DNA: TGTGCCAGCAGCCGCGGCGCTAGCGGGGGGACCTACGAGCAGTACTTC. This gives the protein CASSRGASGGTYEQYF.

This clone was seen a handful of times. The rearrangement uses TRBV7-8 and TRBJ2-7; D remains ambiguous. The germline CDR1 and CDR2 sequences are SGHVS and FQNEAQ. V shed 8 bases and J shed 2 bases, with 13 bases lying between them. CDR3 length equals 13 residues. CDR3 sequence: CASRPAPTYEQYF. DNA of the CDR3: TGTGCCAGCCGGCCAGCGCCAACCTACGAGCAGTACTTC.

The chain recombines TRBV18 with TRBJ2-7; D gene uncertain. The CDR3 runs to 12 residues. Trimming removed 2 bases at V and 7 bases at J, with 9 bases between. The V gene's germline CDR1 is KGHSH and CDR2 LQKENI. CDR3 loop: CASSPRKDEQYF. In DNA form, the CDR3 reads TGTGCCAGCTCACCAAGGAAGGATGAGCAGTACTTC.

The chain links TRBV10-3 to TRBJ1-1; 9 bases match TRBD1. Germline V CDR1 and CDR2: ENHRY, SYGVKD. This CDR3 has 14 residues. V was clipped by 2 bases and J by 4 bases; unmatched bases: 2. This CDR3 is CAISEETGGTEAFF. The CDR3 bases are TGTGCCATCAGTGAGGAGACAGGGGGCACTGAAGCTTTCTTT.

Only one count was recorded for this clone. The CDR3: CASSKNREGRKTEAFF. The CDR3 nucleotides are TGTGCCAGTAGTAAAAACAGGGAAGGGAGGAAAACTGAAGCTTTCTTT. The gene calls are TRBV19 and TRBJ1-1; maybe TRBD1 (6 bases). Trimming shortened V by 4 bases and J by 5 bases, and 20 bases separated the two germline ends. The CDR3 has 16 amino acids. CDR1 is LNHDA, CDR2 SQIVND, per germline (reference sequence). Full variable domain (outside the CDR3, taken from reference TRBV19 and TRBJ1-1): DGGITQSPKYLFRKEGQNVTLSCEQNLNHDAMYWYRQDPGQGLRLIYYSQIVNDFQKGDIAEGYSVSREKKESFPLTVTSAQKNPTAFYLCASSKNREGRKTEAFFGQGTRLTVV.

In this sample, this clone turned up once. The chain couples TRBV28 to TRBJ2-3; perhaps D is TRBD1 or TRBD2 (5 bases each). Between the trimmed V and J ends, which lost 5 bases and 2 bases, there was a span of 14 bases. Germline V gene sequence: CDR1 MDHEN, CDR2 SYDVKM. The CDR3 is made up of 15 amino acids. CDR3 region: CASSRELGVTDTQYF. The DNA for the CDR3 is TGTGCCAGCAGTCGAGAGCTGGGGGTCACAGATACGCAGTATTTT.

The CDR3 is CASSIKIGYEQYF. The CDR3 DNA follows: TGTGCCAGCAGTATCAAGATCGGGTACGAGCAGTACTTC. This rearrangement joins TRBV28 to TRBJ2-7; D remains unclear. Germline values: CDR1 MDHEN, CDR2 SYDVKM. V lost 5 bases, J lost 4 bases, and 12 bases lay in between. The CDR3 contains 13 residues.

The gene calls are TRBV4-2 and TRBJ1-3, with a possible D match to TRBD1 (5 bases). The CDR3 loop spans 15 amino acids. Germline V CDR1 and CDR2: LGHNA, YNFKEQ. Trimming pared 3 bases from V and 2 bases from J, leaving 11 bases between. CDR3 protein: CASSQRQGTGNTIYF. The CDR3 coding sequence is TGTGCCAGCAGCCAGCGCCAGGGAACTGGAAACACCATATATTTT.

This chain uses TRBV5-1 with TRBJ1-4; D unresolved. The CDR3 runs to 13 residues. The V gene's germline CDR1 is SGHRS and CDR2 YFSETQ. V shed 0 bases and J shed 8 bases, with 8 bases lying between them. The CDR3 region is CASSLELGEKLFF. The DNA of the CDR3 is TGCGCCAGCAGCTTGGAACTCGGGGAAAAACTGTTTTTT.

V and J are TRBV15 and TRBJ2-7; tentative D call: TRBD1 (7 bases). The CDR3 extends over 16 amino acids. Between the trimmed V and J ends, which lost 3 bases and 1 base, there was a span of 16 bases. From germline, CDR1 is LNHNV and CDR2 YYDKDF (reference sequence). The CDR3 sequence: CATSRGGQVKSYEQYF. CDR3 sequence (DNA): TGTGCCACCAGCAGGGGAGGACAGGTAAAATCCTACGAGCAGTACTTC.

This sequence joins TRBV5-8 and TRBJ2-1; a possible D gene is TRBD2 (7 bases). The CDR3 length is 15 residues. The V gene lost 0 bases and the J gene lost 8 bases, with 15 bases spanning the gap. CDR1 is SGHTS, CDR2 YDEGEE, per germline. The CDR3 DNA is TGTGCCAGCAGCTTGGGGAGGGGGAGGGGCCATGAGCAGTTCTTC. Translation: CASSLGRGRGHEQFF.

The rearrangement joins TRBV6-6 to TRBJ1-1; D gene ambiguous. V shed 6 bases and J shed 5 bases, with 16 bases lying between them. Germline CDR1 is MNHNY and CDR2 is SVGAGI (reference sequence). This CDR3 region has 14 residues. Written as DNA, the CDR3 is TGTGCCAGCAGCAACGGGCTTTTGGGTACTGAAGCTTTCTTT. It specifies CASSNGLLGTEAFF.

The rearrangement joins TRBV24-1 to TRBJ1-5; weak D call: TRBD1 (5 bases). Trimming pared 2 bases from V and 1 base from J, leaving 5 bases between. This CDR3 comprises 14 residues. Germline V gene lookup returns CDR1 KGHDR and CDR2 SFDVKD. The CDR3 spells CATSDYRSNQPQHF. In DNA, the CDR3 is TGTGCCACCAGTGATTACAGGAGCAATCAGCCCCAGCATTTT.

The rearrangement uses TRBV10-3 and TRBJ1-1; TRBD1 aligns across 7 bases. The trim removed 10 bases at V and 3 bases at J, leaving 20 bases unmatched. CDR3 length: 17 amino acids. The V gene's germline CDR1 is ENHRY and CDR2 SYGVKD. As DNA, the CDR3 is TGTGCCACCCGTTCGGACAGGCGTCCGTTGTCGGACACTGAAGCTTTCTTT. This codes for CATRSDRRPLSDTEAFF.